This T cell receptor (beta chain) was sequenced for a study of T cells in Graves' hyperthyroidism and ophthalmopathy. The V end lost 2 bases, the J end lost 2 bases, and 7 bases lay between the germline ends. The CDR3 has 13 amino acids. Germline V lookup: CDR1 MNHEY, CDR2 SVGAGI. Overall study findings and caveats: Most clonotypes expanded in the thyroid (above 0.001) were also present in blood.

This clonotype was seen repeatedly, ten times or more. Antigen: not known. The investigators amplified TCR beta CDR3 regions from RNA transcripts. The HTBI primer set drove a first-round RT-PCR of the TCR CDR3. TCRdb fed the multiplex PCR reads into MiXCR, producing one record per CDR3 protein. The sample contains about 260,000 distinct CDR3 sequences, approximately 16% of which appear only once. The sample comprised blood. This clonotype was sampled from a woman under 30 with Graves' ophthalmopathy. The V call is TRBV6-5, the J call TRBJ2-7; D is ambiguous. This CDR3 is CASSYDGAYEQYF. In nucleotides, the CDR3 is TGTGCCAGCAGTTACGACGGAGCCTACGAGCAGTACTTC.